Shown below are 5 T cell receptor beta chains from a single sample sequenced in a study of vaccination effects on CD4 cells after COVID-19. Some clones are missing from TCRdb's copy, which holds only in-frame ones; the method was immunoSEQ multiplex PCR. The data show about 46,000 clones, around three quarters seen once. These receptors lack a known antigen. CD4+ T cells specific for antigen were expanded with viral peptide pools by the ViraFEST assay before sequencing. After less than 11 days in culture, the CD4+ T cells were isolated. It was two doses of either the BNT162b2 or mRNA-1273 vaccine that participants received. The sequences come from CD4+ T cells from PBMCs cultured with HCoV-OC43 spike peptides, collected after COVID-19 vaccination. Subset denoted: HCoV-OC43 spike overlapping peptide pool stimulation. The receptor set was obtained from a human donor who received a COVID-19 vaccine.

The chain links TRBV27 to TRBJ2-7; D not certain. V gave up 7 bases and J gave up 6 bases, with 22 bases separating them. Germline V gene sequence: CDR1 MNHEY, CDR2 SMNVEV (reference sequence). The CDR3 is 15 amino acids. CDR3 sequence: CASKSPGSVRIEQYF. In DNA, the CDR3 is TGTGCCAGCAAATCCCCTGGGTCCGTCAGGATCGAGCAGTACTTC.

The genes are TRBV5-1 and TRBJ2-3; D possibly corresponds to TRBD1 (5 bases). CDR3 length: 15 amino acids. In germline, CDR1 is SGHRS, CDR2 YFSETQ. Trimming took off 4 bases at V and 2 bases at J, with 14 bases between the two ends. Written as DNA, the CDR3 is TGCGCCAGCAGCATGGACACCCGAATCACAGATACGCAGTATTTT. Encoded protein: CASSMDTRITDTQYF.

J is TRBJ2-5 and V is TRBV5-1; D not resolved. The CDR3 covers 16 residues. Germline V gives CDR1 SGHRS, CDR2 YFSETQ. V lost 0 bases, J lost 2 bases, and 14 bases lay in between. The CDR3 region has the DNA TGCGCCAGCAGCTTGGAGGGTAGGCTCGTACAAGAGACCCAGTACTTC. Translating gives CASSLEGRLVQETQYF.

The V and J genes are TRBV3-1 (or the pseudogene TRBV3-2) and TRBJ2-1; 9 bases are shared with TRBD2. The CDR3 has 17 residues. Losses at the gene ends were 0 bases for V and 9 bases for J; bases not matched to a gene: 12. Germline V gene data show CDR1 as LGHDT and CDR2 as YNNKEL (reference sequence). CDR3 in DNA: TGTGCCAGCAGCCAAGATCTTGTAGCGGGGGCCGCCTCTGAGCAGTTCTTC. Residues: CASSQDLVAGAASEQFF.

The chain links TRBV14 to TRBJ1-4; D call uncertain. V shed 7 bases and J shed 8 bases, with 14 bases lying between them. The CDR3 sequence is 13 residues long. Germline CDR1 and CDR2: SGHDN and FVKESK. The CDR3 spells CASNVNGREKLFF. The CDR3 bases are TGTGCCAGCAACGTAAACGGCAGGGAAAAACTGTTTTTT.